The clone carrying this T cell receptor (beta chain) was counted at least ten times. CDR3 regions were amplified by Arm-PCR using iRepertoire HTBI primers to build TCR beta libraries. In the authors' workflow: Gene usage covered 62 TRBV and about 15 TRBJ segments. TCRdb recomputed calls from the multiplex PCR reads with MiXCR, one row per CDR3 protein. These V and J calls are TCRdb output, not the study's own analysis. The sample carries around 450,000 distinct CDR3 sequences, more than 12% recorded once. This entry belongs to a study of regulatory T cells in long-lasting Graves disease. The time point was: newly diagnosed GD, antithyroid drugs for less than 3 months. PBMCs were the source of the RNA used for TCR sequencing. This same sample was also part of a study on T cells in Graves' hyperthyroidism and ophthalmopathy. This second report adds: In the first-round RT-PCR of the TCR CDR3, the HTBI primer set was used. Expanded thyroid clonotypes (above 0.001) were mostly also found in blood.

The clonotype was recovered from a woman under 40 with Graves disease. Here the sequenced sample was peripheral blood mononuclear cells (PBMCs), taken at new diagnosis, from a patient treated with antithyroid drugs.

CDR3 sequence reads: CASSIEGGNQPQHF. The CDR3 bases are TGTGCCAGTAGTATTGAGGGGGGAAATCAGCCCCAGCATTTT. This rearrangement joins TRBV19 to TRBJ1-5; maybe TRBD1 (6 bases). Deletions cut 3 bases from V and 4 bases from J, with 10 bases between. This CDR3 region has 14 residues. Looked up from germline, CDR1 is LNHDA and CDR2 is SQIVND (reference sequence). Together with reference TRBV19 and TRBJ1-5, the CDR3 gives the full variable domain: DGGITQSPKYLFRKEGQNVTLSCEQNLNHDAMYWYRQDPGQGLRLIYYSQIVNDFQKGDIAEGYSVSREKKESFPLTVTSAQKNPTAFYLCASSIEGGNQPQHFGDGTRLSIL.